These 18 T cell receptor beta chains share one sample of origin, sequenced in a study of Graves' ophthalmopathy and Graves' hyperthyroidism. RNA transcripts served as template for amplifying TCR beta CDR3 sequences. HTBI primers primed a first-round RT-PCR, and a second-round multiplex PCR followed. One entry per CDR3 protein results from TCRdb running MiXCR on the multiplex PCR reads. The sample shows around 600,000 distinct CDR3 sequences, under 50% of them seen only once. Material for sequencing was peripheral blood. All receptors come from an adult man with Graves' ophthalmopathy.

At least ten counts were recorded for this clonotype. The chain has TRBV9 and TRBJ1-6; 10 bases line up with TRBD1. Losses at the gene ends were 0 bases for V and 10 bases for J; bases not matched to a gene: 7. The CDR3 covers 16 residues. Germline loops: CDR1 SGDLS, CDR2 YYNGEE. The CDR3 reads CASSVGGTGVQSPLHF. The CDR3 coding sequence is TGTGCCAGCAGCGTAGGGGGGACAGGGGTGCAGTCACCCCTCCACTTT.

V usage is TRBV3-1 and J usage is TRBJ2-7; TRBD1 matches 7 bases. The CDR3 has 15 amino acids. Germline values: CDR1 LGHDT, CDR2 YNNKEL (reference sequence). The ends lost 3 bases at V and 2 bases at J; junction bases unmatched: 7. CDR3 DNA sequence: TGTGCCAGCAGCCATCGGGACAGAGGGACCTACGAGCAGTACTTC. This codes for CASSHRDRGTYEQYF.

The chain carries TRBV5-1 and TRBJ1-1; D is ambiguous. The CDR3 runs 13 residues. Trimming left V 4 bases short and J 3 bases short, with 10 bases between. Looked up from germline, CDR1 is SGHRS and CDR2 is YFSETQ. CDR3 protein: CASSGLLDTEAFF. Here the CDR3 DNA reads TGCGCCAGCAGCGGGTTACTGGACACTGAAGCTTTCTTT.

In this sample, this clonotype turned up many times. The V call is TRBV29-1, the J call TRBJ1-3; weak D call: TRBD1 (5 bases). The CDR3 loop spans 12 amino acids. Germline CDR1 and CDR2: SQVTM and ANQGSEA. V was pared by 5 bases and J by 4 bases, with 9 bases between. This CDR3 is CSVQGYGNTIYF. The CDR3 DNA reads TGCAGCGTTCAGGGTTACGGAAACACCATATATTTT.

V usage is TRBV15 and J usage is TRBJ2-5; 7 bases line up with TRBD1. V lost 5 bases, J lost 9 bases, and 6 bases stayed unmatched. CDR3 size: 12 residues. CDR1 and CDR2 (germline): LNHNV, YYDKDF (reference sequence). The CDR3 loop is CATSRLTGAQYF. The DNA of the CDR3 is TGTGCCACCAGCCGACTAACAGGGGCCCAGTACTTC.

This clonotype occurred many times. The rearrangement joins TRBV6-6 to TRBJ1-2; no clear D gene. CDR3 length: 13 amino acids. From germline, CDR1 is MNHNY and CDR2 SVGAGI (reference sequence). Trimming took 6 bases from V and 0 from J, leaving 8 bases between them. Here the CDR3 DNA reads TGTGCCAGCAGCCCCGGACCTAACTATGGCTACACCTTC. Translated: CASSPGPNYGYTF.

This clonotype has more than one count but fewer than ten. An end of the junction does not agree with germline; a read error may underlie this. The DNA of the CDR3 is TGTGCCAGCAGTTATCCCCGGGACCCCGAAAAACTGTTTTTT. Translated, it gives CASSYPRDPEKLFF. The chain couples TRBV10-3 to TRBJ1-4, with D perhaps TRBD1 (5 bases). This CDR3 has 14 residues. Germline V gene data show CDR1 as ENHRY and CDR2 as SYGVKD.

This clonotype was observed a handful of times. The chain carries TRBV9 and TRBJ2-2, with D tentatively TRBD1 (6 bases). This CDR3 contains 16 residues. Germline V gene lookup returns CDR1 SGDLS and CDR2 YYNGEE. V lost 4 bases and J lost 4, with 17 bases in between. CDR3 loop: CASSQARQEVTGELFF. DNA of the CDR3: TGTGCCAGCAGCCAAGCGAGACAGGAGGTCACCGGGGAGCTGTTTTTT.

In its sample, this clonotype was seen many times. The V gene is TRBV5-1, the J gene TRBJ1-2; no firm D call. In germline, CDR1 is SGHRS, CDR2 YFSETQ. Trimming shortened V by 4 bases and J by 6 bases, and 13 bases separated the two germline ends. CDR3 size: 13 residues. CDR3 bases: TGCGCCAGCAGCCGACGGAAGGGAGATGGCTACACCTTC. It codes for CASSRRKGDGYTF.

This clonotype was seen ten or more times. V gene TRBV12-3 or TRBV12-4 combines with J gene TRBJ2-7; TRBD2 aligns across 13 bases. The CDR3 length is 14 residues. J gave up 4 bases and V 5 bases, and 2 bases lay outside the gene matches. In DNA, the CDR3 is TGTGCCAGCAGTGGGACTAGCGGGAAGTACGAGCAGTACTTC. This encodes CASSGTSGKYEQYF.

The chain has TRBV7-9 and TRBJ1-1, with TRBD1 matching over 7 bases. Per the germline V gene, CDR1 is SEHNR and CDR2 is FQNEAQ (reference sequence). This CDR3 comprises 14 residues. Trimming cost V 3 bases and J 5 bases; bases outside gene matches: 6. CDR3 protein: CASSLRQGKTEAFF. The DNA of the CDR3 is TGTGCCAGCAGCTTGAGACAGGGAAAGACTGAAGCTTTCTTT.

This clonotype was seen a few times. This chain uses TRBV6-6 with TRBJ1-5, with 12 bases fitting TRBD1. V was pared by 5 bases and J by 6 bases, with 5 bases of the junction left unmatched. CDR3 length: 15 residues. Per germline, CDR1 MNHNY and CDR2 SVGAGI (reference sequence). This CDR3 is CASSEGTGGAQPQHF. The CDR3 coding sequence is TGTGCCAGCAGTGAAGGGACAGGGGGCGCTCAGCCCCAGCATTTT.

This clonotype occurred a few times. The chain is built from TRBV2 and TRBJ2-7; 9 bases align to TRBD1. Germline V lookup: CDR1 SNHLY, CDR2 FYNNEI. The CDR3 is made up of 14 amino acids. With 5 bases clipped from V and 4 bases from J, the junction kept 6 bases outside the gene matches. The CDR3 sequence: CASSWSGTGYEQYF. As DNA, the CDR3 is TGTGCCAGCAGTTGGTCCGGGACAGGGTACGAGCAGTACTTC. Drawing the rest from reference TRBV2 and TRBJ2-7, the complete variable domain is EPEVTQTPSHQVTQMGQEVILRCVPISNHLYFYWYRQILGQKVEFLVSFYNNEISEKSEIFDDQFSVERPDGSNFTLKIRSTKLEDSAMYFCASSWSGTGYEQYFGPGTRLTVT.

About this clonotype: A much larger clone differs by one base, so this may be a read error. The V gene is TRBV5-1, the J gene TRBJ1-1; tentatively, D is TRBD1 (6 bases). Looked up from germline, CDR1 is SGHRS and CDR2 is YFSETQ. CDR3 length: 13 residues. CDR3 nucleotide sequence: TGCGCCAGCAGCACGGGACAACGGACTGAAGTTTTCTTT. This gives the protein CASSTGQRTEVFF.

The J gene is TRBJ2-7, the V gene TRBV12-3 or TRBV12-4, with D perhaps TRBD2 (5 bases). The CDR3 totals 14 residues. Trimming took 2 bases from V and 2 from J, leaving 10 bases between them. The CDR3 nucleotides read TGTGCCAGCAGTTTAAGGCCCGGGGCCTACGAGCAGTACTTC. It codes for CASSLRPGAYEQYF.

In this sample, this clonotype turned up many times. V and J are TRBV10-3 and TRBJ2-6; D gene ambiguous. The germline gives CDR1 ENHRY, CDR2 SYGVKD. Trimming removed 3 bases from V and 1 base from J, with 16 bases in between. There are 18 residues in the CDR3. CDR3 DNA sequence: TGTGCCATCAGTGACGGGTTAAGGCAGGCGTCTGGGGCCAACGTCCTGACTTTC. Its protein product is CAISDGLRQASGANVLTF.

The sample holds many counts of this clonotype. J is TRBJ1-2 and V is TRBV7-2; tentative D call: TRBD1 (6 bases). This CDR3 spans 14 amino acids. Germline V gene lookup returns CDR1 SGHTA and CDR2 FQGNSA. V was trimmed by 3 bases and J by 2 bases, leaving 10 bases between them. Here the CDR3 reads CASSFGQTNYGYTF. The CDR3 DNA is TGTGCCAGCAGCTTTGGACAGACCAACTATGGCTACACCTTC.

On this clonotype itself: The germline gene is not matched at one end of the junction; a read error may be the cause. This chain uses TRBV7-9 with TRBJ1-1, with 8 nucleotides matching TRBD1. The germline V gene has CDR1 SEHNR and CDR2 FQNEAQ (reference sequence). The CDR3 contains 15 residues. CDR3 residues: CASSQVTGAGTEAFF. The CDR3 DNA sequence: TGCGCCAGCAGCCAAGTGACAGGGGCGGGCACTGAAGCTTTCTTT. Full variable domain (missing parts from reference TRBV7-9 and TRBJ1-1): DTGVSQNPRHKITKRGQNVTFRCDPISEHNRLYWYRQTLGQGPEFLTYFQNEAQLEKSRLLSDRFSAERPKGSFSTLEIQRTEQGDSAMYLCASSQVTGAGTEAFFGQGTRLTVV.